This T cell receptor (beta chain) was identified in a study of shared clonotypes between healthy human individuals. Study observations and caveats: The study found lower generation probabilities in non-shared clonotypes than in those shared by all four donors. Shared clonotypes: about 4.6% naive CD4, 3.5% to 4% naive CD8, 2.3% memory CD4, 0.4% to 0.45% memory CD8.

Germline V CDR1 and CDR2: LGHNA, YSLEER. V gave up 3 bases and J gave up 3 bases, with 8 bases separating them. The CDR3 has 13 amino acids. A remark on this clone: As yet, its antigen is unknown.

The data were produced by immunoSEQ multiplex PCR, yet TCRdb's version contains in-frame clones alone and is incomplete. The sample lists 950,000 to 1,100,000 clones, approximately 80% occurring once. The chain employs TRBV4-3 and TRBJ2-5, with a weak D call TRBD1 (6 bases). The receptor's source is a man younger than 30 in good health. Some clones in this sample may be carry-over from other donors' samples. The sample taken for sequencing was memory CD4+ T cells from PBMCs. Subset reported: CD45RA-negative fraction. CDR3 DNA sequence: TGCGCCAGCAGCCAGAACAGGGAAGAGACCCAGTACTTC. Translation gives CASSQNREETQYF.